These 20 T cell receptor beta chains were sequenced from one sample in a study of blood T cell repertoires in COVID-19 (dated by TCRdb to 2020 to 2022). Libraries were built with the immunoSEQ multiplex PCR assay. TCRdb provides this immuneACCESS table in a form limited to in-frame rearrangements. Some clones are lacking; in checked studies, under half of them reflect an unresolved V gene, and why the rest are absent is not known. The sample data list almost 400,000 clones, and roughly 86% of these were observed just once. The ten most abundant clones make up 1.5% to 2% of the sample. Sequenced: PBMCs or T cells enriched from blood (not recorded which). These TCRs come from a woman between 25 and 40 years old who had recovered from COVID-19.

The gene calls are TRBV30 and TRBJ2-3, with a weak D call TRBD1 (6 bases). This CDR3 spans 14 amino acids. The V end was cut by 0 bases, the J end by 4 bases, with 11 bases between. Germline V gene data show CDR1 as GTSNPN and CDR2 as SVGIG (reference sequence). Here the CDR3 DNA reads TGTGCCTGGAGTGTACGGGCAGGGGCAGATACGCAGTATTTT. Translated, it gives CAWSVRAGADTQYF.

The chain carries TRBV19 and TRBJ2-3; tentatively, D is TRBD1 (6 bases). The length of the CDR3 is 13 residues. Trimming removed 6 bases from V and 6 bases from J, with 13 bases in between. Germline CDR1 LNHDA, CDR2 SQIVND (reference sequence). The CDR3 DNA follows: TGTGCCAGTAGCCACAGGGCATCCGATACGCAGTATTTT. It specifies CASSHRASDTQYF.

In DNA, the CDR3 is TGTGCCAGCAGTATCACAGGGACTGGAAACACCATATATTTT. Protein sequence: CASSITGTGNTIYF. This chain uses TRBV27 with TRBJ1-3, with D possibly being TRBD1 (6 bases). The CDR3 totals 14 residues. The V end lost 5 bases, the J end lost 2 bases, and 10 bases lay between the germline ends. Germline V gene data show CDR1 as MNHEY and CDR2 as SMNVEV (reference sequence).

In this sample, this clone turned up once. J is TRBJ1-2 and V is TRBV5-1, with TRBD1 as a possible D gene (6 bases). This CDR3 has 12 amino acids. CDR1 is SGHRS, CDR2 YFSETQ, per germline. V lost 5 bases to trimming and J lost 9 bases, with 14 bases between them. Here the CDR3 DNA reads TGCGCCAGCAGGGAATCAGGGGACAGCTACACCTTC. Translating gives CASRESGDSYTF.

The CDR3 loop reads CASSQELSGWSNYGYTF. The CDR3 DNA reads TGCGCCAGCAGCCAAGAATTATCGGGTTGGAGCAACTATGGCTACACCTTC. V usage is TRBV4-1 and J usage is TRBJ1-2; D is uncertain. V lost 0 bases and J lost 2, with 16 bases in between. There are 17 residues in the CDR3. Germline values: CDR1 MGHRA, CDR2 YSYEKL.

This sequence joins TRBV6-6 and TRBJ1-1; D uncertain. Germline V gene lookup returns CDR1 MNHNY and CDR2 SVGAGI (reference sequence). V lost 2 bases and J lost 6, with 10 bases in between. The length of the CDR3 is 13 residues. Written as DNA, the CDR3 is TGTGCCAGCAGTTACCTGAACCGGGCTGAAGCTTTCTTT. This encodes CASSYLNRAEAFF.

The chain recombines TRBV7-3 with TRBJ1-5; possible D gene TRBD1, 6 bases. CDR3 length: 13 amino acids. Trimming pared 4 bases from V and 6 bases from J, leaving 10 bases between. From germline, CDR1 is SGHTA and CDR2 FQGTGA. DNA for the CDR3: TGTGCCAGCAGCTCACAGGGTGGTCAGCCCCAGCATTTT. The encoded protein is CASSSQGGQPQHF.

The V call is TRBV15, the J call TRBJ1-6, with D uncertain. Per germline, CDR1 LNHNV and CDR2 YYDKDF (reference sequence). CDR3 length: 14 residues. The V and J ends lost 1 base and 5 bases respectively, with 6 bases between them. The CDR3: CATSRGGNNSPLHF. Written as DNA, the CDR3 is TGTGCCACCAGCAGAGGAGGGAATAATTCACCCCTCCACTTT.

This sequence joins TRBV7-9 and TRBJ1-1; no clear D gene. This CDR3 has 15 amino acids. The germline CDR1 and CDR2 sequences are SEHNR and FQNEAQ (reference sequence). Trimming stripped 0 bases from V and 1 base from J, with 9 bases between. In DNA form, the CDR3 reads TGTGCCAGCAGCTTAGCTCTAGGCCGGAACACTGAAGCTTTCTTT. The encoded protein is CASSLALGRNTEAFF.

The gene calls are TRBV19 and TRBJ2-7; 10 bases fit TRBD1. The CDR3 has 15 amino acids. Germline loops: CDR1 LNHDA, CDR2 SQIVND (reference sequence). After removal of 6 bases from V and 3 bases from J, the junction contained 8 bases not matched to a gene. The CDR3 coding sequence is TGTGCCAGTAGCTTACCGGGACAGGGGCTCTACGAGCAGTACTTC. This gives the protein CASSLPGQGLYEQYF.

The chain links TRBV6-5 to TRBJ1-1, with a tentative D call TRBD1 (6 bases). Germline values: CDR1 MNHEY, CDR2 SVGAGI. CDR3 length equals 13 residues. Trimming left V 5 bases short and J 4 bases short, with 11 bases between. The CDR3 nucleotides are TGTGCCAGCAGTCCCTTGACAGGCACTGAAGCTTTCTTT. It yields the protein CASSPLTGTEAFF.

The V call is TRBV7-3, the J call TRBJ2-1; 10 nucleotides align to TRBD2. The germline gives CDR1 SGHTA, CDR2 FQGTGA. The CDR3 sequence is 20 residues long. The trim removed 1 base at V and 3 bases at J, leaving 15 bases unmatched. CDR3 loop: CASSLNFGGLAGANYNEQFF. The CDR3 coding sequence is TGTGCCAGCAGCTTAAACTTCGGTGGGCTAGCGGGGGCAAACTACAATGAGCAGTTCTTC.

This chain connects TRBV28 to TRBJ1-1; D gene unclear. V lost 10 bases and J lost 1, with 19 bases in between. CDR3 size: 15 residues. Germline V lookup: CDR1 MDHEN, CDR2 SYDVKM. The CDR3 is CATTFTAGENTEAFF. CDR3 DNA: TGTGCCACCACCTTCACAGCAGGCGAGAACACTGAAGCTTTCTTT.

The chain has TRBV9 and TRBJ2-2; no firm D call. The CDR3 has 12 amino acids. Germline loops: CDR1 SGDLS, CDR2 YYNGEE. Trimming shortened V by 4 bases and J by 2 bases, and 3 bases separated the two germline ends. The CDR3 nucleotides are TGTGCCAGCAGCCCAAACACCGGGGAGCTGTTTTTT. Its protein product is CASSPNTGELFF.

The count of this clone is one. The rearrangement uses TRBV29-1 and TRBJ2-1; 7 nucleotides match TRBD1. The CDR3 has 14 amino acids. V trimming: 6 bases; J trimming: 0 bases; junction bases outside the gene matches: 5. Germline V gene lookup returns CDR1 SQVTM and CDR2 ANQGSEA. The CDR3 DNA is TGCAGCGTAAAAGGGGGCCTCTCCTACAATGAGCAGTTCTTC. It codes for CSVKGGLSYNEQFF.

V is TRBV9 and J is TRBJ2-1; D is perhaps TRBD1 (6 bases). Trimming left V 2 bases short and J 3 bases short, with 12 bases between. This CDR3 comprises 15 residues. Germline values: CDR1 SGDLS, CDR2 YYNGEE. CDR3 amino acids: CASSVPGGIYNEQFF. The CDR3 DNA reads as TGTGCCAGCAGCGTCCCTGGGGGCATCTACAATGAGCAGTTCTTC.

J is TRBJ1-2 and V is TRBV5-6; possibly TRBD1 for D (5 bases). The CDR3 consists of 14 residues. CDR1 and CDR2 (germline): SGHDT, YYEEEE. Trimming took 3 bases from V and 6 from J, leaving 15 bases between them. CDR3 loop: CASSSVLRGDGYTF. The CDR3 bases are TGTGCCAGCAGCTCCGTCCTGCGGGGGGATGGCTACACCTTC.

This sequence joins TRBV11-2 and TRBJ1-2; D ambiguous. CDR1 is SGHAT and CDR2 is FQNNGV in the germline V gene. The CDR3 extends over 16 amino acids. V was clipped by 4 bases and J by 0 bases, with 15 bases between them. The CDR3 bases are TGTGCCAGCAGCTCAATCCTGAGGAGCGCTAACTATGGCTACACCTTC. It is translated as CASSSILRSANYGYTF. The full variable domain, rest sourced from reference TRBV11-2 and TRBJ1-2, is EAGVAQSPRYKIIEKRQSVAFWCNPISGHATLYWYQQILGQGPKLLIQFQNNGVVDDSQLPKDRFSAERLKGVDSTLKIQPAKLEDSAVYLCASSSILRSANYGYTFGSGTRLTVV.

This chain joins TRBV19 and TRBJ1-3; D unresolved. This CDR3 region has 15 residues. Germline V gene lookup returns CDR1 LNHDA and CDR2 SQIVND (reference sequence). The V gene lost 3 bases and the J gene lost 0 bases, with 9 bases spanning the gap. The DNA of the CDR3 is TGTGCCAGTAGTATCACAGACGTCTCTGGAAACACCATATATTTT. It translates to CASSITDVSGNTIYF.

CDR3 amino acids: CASSGTTINQPQHF. CDR3 sequence (DNA): TGTGCCAGCAGCGGGACAACGATAAATCAGCCCCAGCATTTT. The chain uses TRBV2 and TRBJ1-5, with D possibly matching TRBD1 (6 bases). V was clipped by 6 bases and J by 4 bases, with 13 bases between them. The CDR3 covers 14 residues. Germline V lookup: CDR1 SNHLY, CDR2 FYNNEI.